The 2 T cell receptor beta chains below come from one sample, sequenced in a study of cytotoxic CD8 clonotypes in ibrutinib-treated CLL. The method was immunoSEQ multiplex PCR; TCRdb's version includes in-frame clones alone and lacks a portion of them. Of 35,000 to 55,000 clones in the sample, 55% to 80% were seen once. The sequencing used PBMCs, collected after 12 months of ibrutinib treatment. The receptors here all came from a human donor with chronic lymphocytic leukemia.

The chain joins TRBV9 to TRBJ2-1; D assignment may be TRBD1 or TRBD2 (6 bases each). The V end lost 0 bases, the J end lost 3 bases, and 10 bases lay between the germline ends. This CDR3 is 15 amino acids long. The germline CDR1 and CDR2 sequences are SGDLS and YYNGEE. CDR3: CASSVVGGHYNEQFF. CDR3 coding DNA: TGTGCCAGCAGCGTAGTGGGGGGCCACTACAATGAGCAGTTCTTC.

The chain joins TRBV5-4 to TRBJ2-7; the D gene is possibly TRBD1 (5 bases). Germline CDR1 SGHNT, CDR2 YYREEE (reference sequence). CDR3 length: 15 residues. The V and J ends lost 0 bases and 7 bases respectively, with 17 bases between them. CDR3 amino acids: CASSLGPGTGSEQYF. CDR3 bases: TGTGCCAGCAGCTTGGGTCCGGGCACAGGCAGTGAGCAGTACTTC. The full variable domain, its missing parts supplied by reference TRBV5-4 and TRBJ2-7, is ETGVTQSPTHLIKTRGQQVTLRCSSQSGHNTVSWYQQALGQGPQFIFQYYREEENGRGNFPPRFSGLQFPNYSSELNVNALELDDSALYLCASSLGPGTGSEQYFGPGTRLTVT.